This section outlines one T cell receptor (beta chain) sequence together with its context. The sample originates from a study of T cell changes during pregnancy in multiple sclerosis. CDR3 length: 15 amino acids. V was shortened by 1 base and J by 7 bases, with 16 bases between the two germline ends. Germline lookup yields CDR1 SGHTA and CDR2 FQGNSA. The protocol was immunoSEQ multiplex PCR, while the TCRdb copy is restricted to in-frame clones and leaves out a portion. The repertoire holds some 97,000 clones, with about nine tenths as singletons. Sequenced here: peripheral blood, sampled after pregnancy. The chain combines TRBV7-2 with TRBJ1-2, with a weak D call TRBD1 (6 bases). The sequence came from a female donor with multiple sclerosis, enrolled in a pregnancy study. Here the CDR3 DNA reads TGTGCCAGCAGCTTAGAGCAGGGGCGGACTAGTGGCTACACCTTC. This translates into CASSLEQGRTSGYTF.